This T cell receptor (beta chain) was documented in a study of T cell changes during pregnancy in multiple sclerosis. Sequencing used immunoSEQ multiplex PCR; TCRdb keeps in-frame clones, though not all of them. The table records under 150,000 clones, roughly 95% of them present only once. The sequencing here drew on peripheral blood, taken after pregnancy. The TCR originated in a female donor with multiple sclerosis, enrolled in a pregnancy study.

The chain's CDR3 is CASRDRGQHNSGANVLTF. The CDR3 nucleotides read TGTGCCAGCAGAGACCGGGGACAGCACAACTCTGGGGCCAACGTCCTGACTTTC. This rearrangement joins TRBV27 to TRBJ2-6, with 7 bases fitting TRBD1. The CDR3 has 18 residues. V trimming: 6 bases; J trimming: 0 bases; junction bases outside the gene matches: 11. The germline V gene encodes CDR1 MNHEY and CDR2 SMNVEV (reference sequence).